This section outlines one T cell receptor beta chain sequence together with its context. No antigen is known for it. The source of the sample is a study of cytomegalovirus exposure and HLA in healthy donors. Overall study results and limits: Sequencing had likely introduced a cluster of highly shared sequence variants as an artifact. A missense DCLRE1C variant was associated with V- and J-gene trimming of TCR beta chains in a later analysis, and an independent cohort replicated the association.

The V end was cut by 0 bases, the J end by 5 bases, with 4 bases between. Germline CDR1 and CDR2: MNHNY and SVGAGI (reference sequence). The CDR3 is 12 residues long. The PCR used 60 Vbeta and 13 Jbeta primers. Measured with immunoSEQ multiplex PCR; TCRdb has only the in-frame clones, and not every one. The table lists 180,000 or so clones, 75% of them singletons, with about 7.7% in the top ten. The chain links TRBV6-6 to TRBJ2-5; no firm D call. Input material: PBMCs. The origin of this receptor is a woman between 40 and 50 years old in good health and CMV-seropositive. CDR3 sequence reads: CASSYSSETQYF. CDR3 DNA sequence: TGTGCCAGCAGTTACTCGAGCGAGACCCAGTACTTC.